One and the same sample provided the 27 T cell receptor beta chains below, sequenced in a study of T cell clonotyping in hematopoietic cell transplantation. Regarding time point: recipient sample about 28 days before transplant, after cytoreduction. TCRdb's table, derived via immunoSEQ multiplex PCR, lists solely in-frame clones and lacks some. The table lists about 20,000 clones, around 88% of them singletons, with under 8.5% in the top ten. The starting material was peripheral blood mononuclear cells, obtained before stem cell transplant. The receptors shown here come from a man aged 50 or older with acute myeloid leukemia. Some clones in this sample may be carry-over from other donors' samples.

The chain uses TRBV6-6 and TRBJ1-6, with 10 positions matching TRBD1. Germline CDR1 and CDR2: MNHNY and SVGAGI (reference sequence). J lost 8 bases, V lost 5 bases, and 6 bases had no gene match. The CDR3 covers 15 residues. CDR3 sequence (DNA): TGTGCCAGCAGTCCGAGGGACAGGGGTCATTCACCCCTCCACTTT. Protein product: CASSPRDRGHSPLHF.

This clone was counted between two and nine times. This rearrangement joins TRBV9 to TRBJ2-1; TRBD2 aligns across 14 bases. V was pared by 3 bases and J by 4 bases, with 6 bases of the junction left unmatched. The CDR3 has 17 residues. The germline CDR1 and CDR2 sequences are SGDLS and YYNGEE. CDR3 DNA sequence: TGTGCCAGCAGCGATTCGACTAGCGGGGGGGGTTACAATGAGCAGTTCTTC. It yields the protein CASSDSTSGGGYNEQFF.

The genes are TRBV9 and TRBJ2-7; D gene unclear. Germline values: CDR1 SGDLS, CDR2 YYNGEE. Trimming cost V 6 bases and J 3 bases, with 16 bases left between them. This CDR3 comprises 14 residues. DNA for the CDR3: TGTGCCAGCAACCGTAATCAAAACGACTACGAGCAGTACTTC. Translated: CASNRNQNDYEQYF.

Here the CDR3 reads CASSYSREQPQHF. The DNA of the CDR3 is TGTGCCAGCAGTTACTCGAGGGAACAGCCCCAGCATTTT. V and J are TRBV6-5 and TRBJ1-5; D remains unclear. There are 13 residues in the CDR3. Trimming pared 0 bases from V and 7 bases from J, leaving 7 bases between. In germline, CDR1 is MNHEY, CDR2 SVGAGI.

This clone has only one observation. This chain uses TRBV6-6 with TRBJ2-1; a possible D gene is TRBD2 (7 bases). The CDR3 has 15 amino acids. V was pared by 6 bases and J by 7 bases, with 19 bases between. CDR1 MNHNY and CDR2 SVGAGI come from the germline V gene (reference sequence). Written as DNA, the CDR3 is TGTGCCAGCAGCGCCTCTGGAGGGGGGGCGAATGAGCAGTTCTTC. This gives the protein CASSASGGGANEQFF.

The chain carries TRBV28 and TRBJ1-4, with D possibly TRBD1 on 6 matching bases. The germline V gene encodes CDR1 MDHEN and CDR2 SYDVKM. The CDR3 runs 16 residues. V was cut by 6 bases and J by 0 bases, with 14 bases left in between. The CDR3 bases are TGTGCCAGCAGCCTACCAGGGGCTGCAACTAATGAAAAACTGTTTTTT. Translated, it gives CASSLPGAATNEKLFF.

The rearrangement joins TRBV5-1 to TRBJ1-1; possible D gene TRBD1, 5 bases. Germline CDR1 and CDR2: SGHRS and YFSETQ. Between the trimmed V and J ends, which lost 3 bases and 2 bases, there was a span of 17 bases. The CDR3 runs to 16 residues. The CDR3 region is CASSSISRDLNTEAFF. The CDR3, as DNA: TGCGCCAGCAGCTCGATTAGCAGGGATCTCAACACTGAAGCTTTCTTT. The whole variable domain, filled in from reference TRBV5-1 and TRBJ1-1, reads KAGVTQTPRYLIKTRGQQVTLSCSPISGHRSVSWYQQTPGQGLQFLFEYFSETQRNKGNFPGRFSGRQFSNSRSEMNVSTLELGDSALYLCASSSISRDLNTEAFFGQGTRLTVV.

This rearrangement joins TRBV7-6 to TRBJ2-2, with D perhaps TRBD1 (5 bases). Germline V gene lookup returns CDR1 SGHVS and CDR2 FNYEAQ. There are 15 residues in the CDR3. V was cut by 0 bases and J by 2 bases, with 7 bases left in between. The CDR3 DNA is TGTGCCAGCAGCTTAGCCAGGGAAAACACCGGGGAGCTGTTTTTT. It yields the protein CASSLARENTGELFF.

The chain carries TRBV6-5 and TRBJ2-2; D not certain. The CDR3 has 13 amino acids. The germline V gene has CDR1 MNHEY and CDR2 SVGAGI. Trimming removed 6 bases from V and 7 bases from J, with 12 bases in between. The DNA for the CDR3 is TGTGCCAGCAGACCGCATAGAGGCGGGGAGCTGTTTTTT. Translated: CASRPHRGGELFF.

The chain carries TRBV19 and TRBJ1-5; D is uncertain. CDR3 length: 14 residues. Germline CDR1 LNHDA, CDR2 SQIVND (reference sequence). V shed 4 bases and J shed 5 bases, with 12 bases lying between them. Here the CDR3 DNA reads TGTGCCAGTAGTACGGCGTTTGGGGATCAGCCCCAGCATTTT. Amino acids: CASSTAFGDQPQHF.

The gene calls are TRBV28 and TRBJ2-7; 8 bases agree with TRBD1. This CDR3 contains 15 residues. CDR1 MDHEN and CDR2 SYDVKM come from the germline V gene. V lost 3 bases and J lost 4; bases outside the gene matches: 8. The DNA for the CDR3 is TGTGCCAGCAGTTTGGCCGGGACAGGTCGATACGAGCAGTACTTC. Amino acids: CASSLAGTGRYEQYF.

The genes are TRBV28 and TRBJ1-5, with D uncertain. There are 13 residues in the CDR3. Trimming cost V 3 bases and J 4 bases, with 7 bases left between them. Germline V gives CDR1 MDHEN, CDR2 SYDVKM. The CDR3 DNA reads TGTGCCAGCAGTTTCGGTTTAAATCAGCCCCAGCATTTT. Translated: CASSFGLNQPQHF.

The V gene is TRBV19, the J gene TRBJ1-1; D uncertain. The germline V gene has CDR1 LNHDA and CDR2 SQIVND (reference sequence). The CDR3 has 15 amino acids. The V gene lost 6 bases and the J gene lost 2 bases, with 16 bases spanning the gap. CDR3 bases: TGTGCCAGTAGATGGGGATGGGAGCTAAACACTGAAGCTTTCTTT. This translates into CASRWGWELNTEAFF.

The chain employs TRBV6-6 and TRBJ2-7, with 8 bases matching TRBD1. Germline CDR1 MNHNY, CDR2 SVGAGI (reference sequence). This CDR3 region has 12 residues. J was trimmed by 7 bases and V by 10 bases; bases with no gene match: 9. The CDR3 protein is CATGQGAGEQYF. In DNA form, the CDR3 reads TGTGCCACCGGACAGGGAGCAGGGGAGCAGTACTTC.

V gene TRBV6-5 combines with J gene TRBJ2-7; no firm D call. Germline CDR1 and CDR2: MNHEY and SVGAGI. This CDR3 contains 14 residues. V was pared by 3 bases and J by 5 bases, with 14 bases between. DNA of the CDR3: TGTGCCAGCAGTTATAACCGTCGGGCCCACGAGCAGTACTTC. It codes for CASSYNRRAHEQYF.

The J gene is TRBJ1-1, the V gene TRBV6-5, with 10 bases matching TRBD1. The germline gives CDR1 MNHEY, CDR2 SVGAGI. After removal of 5 bases from V and 12 bases from J, the junction contained 15 bases not matched to a gene. CDR3 length: 15 residues. The CDR3 DNA reads as TGTGCCAGCAGTCCTTCCGGGACAGGGGTATCCTATCCTTTCTTT. It specifies CASSPSGTGVSYPFF.

The chain couples TRBV7-8 to TRBJ1-4; D perhaps matches TRBD1 (5 bases). The CDR3 spans 15 residues. The V end was cut by 0 bases, the J end by 4 bases, with 9 bases between. Germline CDR1 reads SGHVS; CDR2 reads FQNEAQ. In DNA form, the CDR3 reads TGTGCCAGCAGCTTAGCGCGGGGGTATAATGAAAAACTGTTTTTT. Translation gives CASSLARGYNEKLFF. Looking up the rest from reference TRBV7-8 and TRBJ1-4 gives the full variable domain: GAGVSQSPRYKVAKRGQDVALRCDPISGHVSLFWYQQALGQGPEFLTYFQNEAQLDKSGLPSDRFFAERPEGSVSTLKIQRTQQEDSAVYLCASSLARGYNEKLFFGSGTQLSVL.

The table lists this clone with a count of one. This rearrangement joins TRBV9 to TRBJ2-3; the D is unclear. The CDR3 sequence is 15 residues long. CDR1 and CDR2 from the germline V gene are SGDLS and YYNGEE. Trimming took off 4 bases at V and 2 bases at J, with 14 bases between the two ends. The CDR3 region has the DNA TGTGCCAGCAGCTCAAATGGGTTGCCCACAGATACGCAGTATTTT. It specifies CASSSNGLPTDTQYF.

This clone was found once. This chain uses TRBV27 with TRBJ1-1; D gene unclear. Looked up from germline, CDR1 is MNHEY and CDR2 is SMNVEV (reference sequence). With 0 bases removed from V and 1 base from J, the gap between germline ends came to 9 bases. The CDR3 is 15 residues long. The DNA for the CDR3 is TGTGCCAGCAGTTTATCGGTCTCAACGAACACTGAAGCTTTCTTT. Protein sequence: CASSLSVSTNTEAFF.

The chain is built from TRBV27 and TRBJ2-5; the D gene is possibly TRBD2 (6 bases). The end of the DNA aligns better with TRBJ2-7, so the J call may be wrong. Germline V gives CDR1 MNHEY, CDR2 SMNVEV (reference sequence). This CDR3 has 14 residues. The DNA of the CDR3 is TGTGCCAGCAGTTGGGGGGAAAAACTCTACGAGCAGTACTTC. It codes for CASSWGEKLYEQYF.

For this clone: One junction end disagrees with the germline gene, perhaps due to a read error. The V call is TRBV19, the J call TRBJ2-2; maybe TRBD1 (5 bases). CDR3 size: 13 residues. Germline V lookup: CDR1 LNHDA, CDR2 SQIVND (reference sequence). The CDR3 nucleotides read TGTGCCAGCAGACAGTCGAATACCGGGGAGCTGTTTTTT. Translating it yields CASRQSNTGELFF.

The chain recombines TRBV10-3 with TRBJ1-5, with D hard to call. Germline V gene sequence: CDR1 ENHRY, CDR2 SYGVKD. V was cut by 2 bases and J by 0 bases, with 5 bases left in between. The CDR3 has 14 amino acids. This CDR3 reads CAISETDSNQPQHF. CDR3 in DNA: TGTGCCATCAGTGAGACGGATAGCAATCAGCCCCAGCATTTT.

The V and J genes are TRBV13 and TRBJ2-3; maybe TRBD1 (5 bases). Germline V CDR1 and CDR2: PRHDT, FYEKMQ (reference sequence). The CDR3 runs to 16 residues. V lost 7 bases and J 4 bases, leaving 21 bases between the germline ends. CDR3 DNA: TGTGCCAGCACCAATTCTCGGCAGGGCTCGGCAGATACGCAGTATTTT. Protein: CASTNSRQGSADTQYF.

The chain recombines TRBV6-5 with TRBJ1-2, with 7 bases lining up with TRBD1. Germline lookup yields CDR1 MNHEY and CDR2 SVGAGI. The CDR3 covers 15 residues. V dropped 0 bases and J dropped 1; count of bases not matched to a gene: 2. CDR3 bases: TGTGCCAGCAGTTACTCGTCAGGGGGTAACTATGGCTACACCTTC. It translates to CASSYSSGGNYGYTF.

This chain uses TRBV11-2 with TRBJ2-7; D gene uncertain. Germline loops: CDR1 SGHAT, CDR2 FQNNGV. The length of the CDR3 is 14 residues. Trimming pared 0 bases from V and 0 bases from J, leaving 6 bases between. The CDR3 DNA follows: TGTGCCAGCAGCTTAGATCCCAGCTCCTACGAGCAGTACTTC. Protein: CASSLDPSSYEQYF.

This sequence joins TRBV7-9 and TRBJ2-3; perhaps D is TRBD1 or TRBD2 (5 bases each). This CDR3 comprises 15 residues. The V end was cut by 5 bases, the J end by 4 bases, with 16 bases between. Germline V lookup: CDR1 SEHNR, CDR2 FQNEAQ (reference sequence). In DNA, the CDR3 is TGTGCCAGCAGCCCTGGGACCCAAAGCCCAGATACGCAGTATTTT. Protein: CASSPGTQSPDTQYF.

This rearrangement joins TRBV28 to TRBJ1-1; D unclear. The CDR3 runs 14 residues. In germline, CDR1 is MDHEN, CDR2 SYDVKM. Trimming pared 2 bases from V and 0 bases from J, leaving 7 bases between. The CDR3 region has the DNA TGTGCCAGCAGTTTAACCCAAGTGAACACTGAAGCTTTCTTT. Its translation is CASSLTQVNTEAFF.